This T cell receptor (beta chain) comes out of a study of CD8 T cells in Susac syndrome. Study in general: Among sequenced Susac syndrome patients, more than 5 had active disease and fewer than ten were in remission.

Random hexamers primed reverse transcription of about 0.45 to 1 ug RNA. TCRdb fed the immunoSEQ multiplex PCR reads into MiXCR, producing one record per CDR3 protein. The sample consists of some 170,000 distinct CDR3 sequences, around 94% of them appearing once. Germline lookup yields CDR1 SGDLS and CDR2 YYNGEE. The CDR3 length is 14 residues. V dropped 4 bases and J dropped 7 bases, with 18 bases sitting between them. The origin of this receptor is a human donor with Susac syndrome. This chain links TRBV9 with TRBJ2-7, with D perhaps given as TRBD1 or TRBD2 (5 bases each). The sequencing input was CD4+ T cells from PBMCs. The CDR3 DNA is TGTGCCAGCAGCCCTCGGGACCGACCTCGTGAGCAGTACTTC. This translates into CASSPRDRPREQYF. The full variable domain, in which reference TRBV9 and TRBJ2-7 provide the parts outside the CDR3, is DSGVTQTPKHLITATGQRVTLRCSPRSGDLSVYWYQQSLDQGLQFLIQYYNGEERAKGNILERFSAQQFPDLHSELNLSSLELGDSALYFCASSPRDRPREQYFGPGTRLTVT.